This T cell receptor (beta chain) is from a study of metastatic and nonmetastatic thyroid tumors (dated by TCRdb to 2020 to 2021). Background on the whole study: The researchers compared repertoires between peripheral blood samples and tumor or nodule tissue samples from patients with malignant or benign thyroid disease. Study-wide conclusions, independent of this receptor: In both blood and tumor samples, TCR beta diversity was reported to be significantly higher in malignant tumors than in benign nodules.

No treatment had been received by any patient before thyroid surgery. Using T-cell receptor beta sequencing, the researchers looked back retrospectively at clinical samples from patients, gathered between about 2012 and 2019. This clone was observed at least ten times. No cognate antigen has been identified for it. No qualities accompany the bases; no much larger clone lies one base away. Library prep was done by PCR. The instrument given in TCRdb is Illumina HiSeq 4000. High-throughput sequencing was used to profile the TCR beta-chain CDR3 region of each patient. In the original analysis: A classifier to discriminate distant-metastatic papillary thyroid cancer patients was built from CDR3 differences across clinicopathological groups. The Shannon index was used to assess repertoire diversity, and the Morisita-Horn index was used to assess tumor-blood repertoire similarity. TCRdb itself trimmed the public reads at Q25 with fastp, ran MiXCR and retained productive beta chains. The V and J calls were determined by TCRdb, not by the authors. Recorded for this sample are 25,000 to 30,000 clones; 16% of them occurred a single time. About 4.2% of the sample is in the top ten clones.

The CDR3 goes from the cysteine to the phenylalanine over 13 residues. Just the 39-base CDR3 DNA is kept, in frame starting at base 1. CDR1 and CDR2 are read off the germline V gene as SGHVS and FNYEAQ. The V end loses 5 bases and the J end loses 4 bases, and a stretch of 12 bases separates them. In this chain, TRBV7-6 is recombined with TRBJ2-7; a weak D assignment points to TRBD2 (6 bases agree). Material: blood. The clonotype originates from a female donor with papillary thyroid cancer or a benign thyroid nodule (not recorded which). Some clones in this sample may be carry-over from other donors' samples. The nucleotide sequence reads as follows: TGTGCCAGCAGCCCCGGGACTGGTTACGAGCAGTACTTC. It encodes CASSPGTGYEQYF. This CDR3, with the reference TRBV7-6 and TRBJ2-7 proteins standing in past its ends, gives the full variable domain GAGVSQSPRYKVTKRGQDVALRCDPISGHVSLYWYRQALGQGPEFLTYFNYEAQQDKSGLPNDRFSAERPEGSISTLTIQRTEQRDSAMYRCASSPGTGYEQYFGPGTRLTVT.